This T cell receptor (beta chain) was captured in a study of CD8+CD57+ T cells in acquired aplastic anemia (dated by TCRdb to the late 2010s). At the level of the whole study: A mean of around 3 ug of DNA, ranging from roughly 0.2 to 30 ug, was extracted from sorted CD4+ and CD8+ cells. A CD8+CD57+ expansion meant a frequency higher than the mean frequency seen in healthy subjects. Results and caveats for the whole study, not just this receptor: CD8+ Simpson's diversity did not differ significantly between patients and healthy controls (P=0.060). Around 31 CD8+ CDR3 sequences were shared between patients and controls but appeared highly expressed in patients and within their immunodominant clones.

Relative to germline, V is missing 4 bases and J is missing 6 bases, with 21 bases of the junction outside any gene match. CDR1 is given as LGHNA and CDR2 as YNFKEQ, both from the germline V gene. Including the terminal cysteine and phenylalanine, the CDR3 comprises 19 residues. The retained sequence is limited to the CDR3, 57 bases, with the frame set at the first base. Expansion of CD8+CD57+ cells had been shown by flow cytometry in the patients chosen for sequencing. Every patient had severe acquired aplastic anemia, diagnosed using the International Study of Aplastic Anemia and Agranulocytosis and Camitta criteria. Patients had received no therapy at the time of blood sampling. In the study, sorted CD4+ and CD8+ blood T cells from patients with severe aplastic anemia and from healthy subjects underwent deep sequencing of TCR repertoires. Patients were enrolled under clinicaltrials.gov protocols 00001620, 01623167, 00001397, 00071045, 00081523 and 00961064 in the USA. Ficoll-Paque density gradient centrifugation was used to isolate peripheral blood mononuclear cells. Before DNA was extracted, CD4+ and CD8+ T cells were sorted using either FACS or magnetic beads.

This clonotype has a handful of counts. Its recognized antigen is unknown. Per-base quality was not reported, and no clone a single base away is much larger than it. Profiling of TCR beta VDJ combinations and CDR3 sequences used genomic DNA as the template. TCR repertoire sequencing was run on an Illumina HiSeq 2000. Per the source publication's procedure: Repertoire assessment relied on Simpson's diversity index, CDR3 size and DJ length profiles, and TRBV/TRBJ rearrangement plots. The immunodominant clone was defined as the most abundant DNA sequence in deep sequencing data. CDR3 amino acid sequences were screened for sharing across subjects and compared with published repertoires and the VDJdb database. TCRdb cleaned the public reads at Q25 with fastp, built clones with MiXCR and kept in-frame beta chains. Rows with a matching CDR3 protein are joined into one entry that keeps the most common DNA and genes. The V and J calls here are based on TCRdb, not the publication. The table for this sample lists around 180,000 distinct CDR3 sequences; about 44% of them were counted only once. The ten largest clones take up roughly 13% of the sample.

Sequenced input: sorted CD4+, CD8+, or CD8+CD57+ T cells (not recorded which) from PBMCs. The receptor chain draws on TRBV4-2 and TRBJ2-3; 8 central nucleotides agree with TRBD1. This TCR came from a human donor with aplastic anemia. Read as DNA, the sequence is TGTGCCAGCAGCCCCGGCGTGACGACGGGACAGGACACCACGGATACGCAGTATTTT. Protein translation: CASSPGVTTGQDTTDTQYF.